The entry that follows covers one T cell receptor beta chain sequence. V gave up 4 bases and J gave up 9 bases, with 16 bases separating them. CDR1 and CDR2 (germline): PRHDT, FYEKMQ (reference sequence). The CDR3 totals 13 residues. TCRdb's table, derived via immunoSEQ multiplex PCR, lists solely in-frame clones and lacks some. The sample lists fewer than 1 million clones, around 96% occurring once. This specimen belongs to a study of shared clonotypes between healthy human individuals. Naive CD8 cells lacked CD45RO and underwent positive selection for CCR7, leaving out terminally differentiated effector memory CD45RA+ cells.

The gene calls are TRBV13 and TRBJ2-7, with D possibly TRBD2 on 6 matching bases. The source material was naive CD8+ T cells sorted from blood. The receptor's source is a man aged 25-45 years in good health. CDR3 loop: CASSSQTSSGQYF. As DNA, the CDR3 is TGTGCCAGCAGCTCGCAGACTAGTTCGGGGCAGTACTTC.